The next 24 T cell receptor beta chains were all read from a single sample in a study of T-cell reconstitution after alpha-beta-depleted transplantation in children. Preparation of the TCRbeta library was carried out with unique molecular identifiers. From the PCR reads, TCRdb called clonotypes with MiXCR, one entry per CDR3 protein. This sample carries about 500,000 distinct CDR3 sequences, about 33% of them seen once, and the ten largest clones take more than 2%. The sequencing used PBMCs from the stem cell graft donor, collected from the stem cell graft. The receptors stem from a human donor who donated a stem cell graft to a child with aplastic anemia.

The rearrangement uses TRBV11-2 and TRBJ2-3; 8 bases fit TRBD2. Trimming at V came to 1 base and at J to 0 bases, leaving 12 bases not matched to a gene. Germline CDR1 SGHAT, CDR2 FQNNGV. The length of the CDR3 is 19 residues. CDR3 in DNA: TGTGCCAGCAGCTTAGTGAGGTTCGCTAGCGGGTCGAGCACAGATACGCAGTATTTT. Translation gives CASSLVRFASGSSTDTQYF.

The V gene is TRBV6-5, the J gene TRBJ1-5; 7 bases fit TRBD1. The CDR3 length is 16 residues. With V trimmed by 4 bases and J by 2 bases, 8 bases remained unmatched. The V gene's germline CDR1 is MNHEY and CDR2 SVGAGI. Here the CDR3 DNA reads TGTGCCAGCAGTTCGGACAGGTGGGGCGGCAATCAGCCCCAGCATTTT. This codes for CASSSDRWGGNQPQHF.

This clonotype has more than one count but fewer than ten. This rearrangement joins TRBV19 to TRBJ2-7; D remains ambiguous. Trimming removed 3 bases from V and 6 bases from J, with 9 bases in between. The CDR3 sequence is 12 residues long. Germline CDR1 LNHDA, CDR2 SQIVND (reference sequence). CDR3 in DNA: TGTGCCAGTAGTATGGGGTGGACCGAGCAGTACGTC. Protein: CASSMGWTEQYV.

In its sample, this clonotype was seen a few times. The chain employs TRBV18 and TRBJ2-5; 9 nucleotides align to TRBD2. The ends lost 6 bases at V and 4 bases at J; junction bases unmatched: 12. CDR1 and CDR2 (germline): KGHSH, LQKENI. CDR3 length: 16 residues. The CDR3 nucleotides are TGTGCCAGCTCCCAAGATTTCGCGGGAGGGTTAGAGACCCAGTACTTC. Residues: CASSQDFAGGLETQYF.

The genes are TRBV28 and TRBJ2-7; no firm D call. The CDR3 spans 15 residues. Germline V gene lookup returns CDR1 MDHEN and CDR2 SYDVKM. V was pared by 6 bases and J by 6 bases, with 21 bases between. The CDR3 region has the DNA TGTGCCAGCAGCCCCGCGGCATTGGGGTTAGGCGAGCAGTACGTC. Translation gives CASSPAALGLGEQYV.

This clonotype was seen a handful of times. V and J are TRBV4-3 and TRBJ2-1; D ambiguous. Germline CDR1 is LGHNA and CDR2 is YSLEER. With 3 bases removed from V and 0 bases from J, the gap between germline ends came to 9 bases. The CDR3 contains 15 residues. CDR3: CASSQFDGSYNEQFF. CDR3 in DNA: TGCGCCAGCAGCCAGTTCGACGGCTCCTACAATGAGCAGTTCTTC.

The rearrangement uses TRBV7-2 and TRBJ1-5, with D uncertain. V was pared by 6 bases and J by 1 base, with 13 bases between. Germline V gives CDR1 SGHTA, CDR2 FQGNSA. The CDR3 length is 15 residues. The CDR3 sequence: CASSWALGSNQPQHF. The CDR3 DNA follows: TGTGCCAGCAGTTGGGCCCTAGGGAGCAATCAGCCCCAGCATTTT.

The chain has TRBV6-2 or TRBV6-3 and TRBJ2-6, with 7 bases identical to TRBD2. CDR1 is MNHEY and CDR2 is SVGEGT in the germline V gene. The ends lost 0 bases at V and 4 bases at J; junction bases unmatched: 12. The CDR3 extends over 19 amino acids. This CDR3 reads CASSYSSGHPGSGANVLTF. The CDR3, as DNA: TGTGCCAGCAGTTACTCTAGCGGGCACCCCGGGTCCGGGGCCAACGTCCTGACTTTC.

About this clonotype: One end of the junction fails to match germline, which may point to a read error. V gene TRBV12-3 or TRBV12-4 combines with J gene TRBJ1-2; D is unresolved. This CDR3 has 13 amino acids. This CDR3 reads CDSSPLTPNGYTF. In DNA, the CDR3 is TGTGACAGCAGTCCCTTGACACCGAATGGCTACACCTTC.

The chain joins TRBV20-1 to TRBJ1-1; no clear D gene. The CDR3 has 11 residues. The V end lost 3 bases, the J end lost 10 bases, and 12 bases lay between the germline ends. The V gene's germline CDR1 is DFQATT and CDR2 SNEGSKA (reference sequence). The CDR3 loop reads CSASPTKAAFF. CDR3 nucleotides: TGCAGTGCTAGCCCCACCAAGGCAGCTTTCTTT.

The chain has TRBV29-1 and TRBJ2-5, with 7 bases aligning to TRBD1. The V and J ends lost 0 bases and 2 bases, in that order; junction bases with no gene match: 9. The CDR3 extends over 16 amino acids. Germline CDR1 is SQVTM and CDR2 is ANQGSEA. The CDR3 here is CSVEDQQGLVQETQYF. CDR3 DNA: TGCAGCGTTGAAGATCAACAGGGGCTAGTACAAGAGACCCAGTACTTC.

This clonotype was recorded once. This chain joins TRBV11-1 and TRBJ1-5, with D possibly being TRBD1 (6 bases). From germline, CDR1 is SGHAT and CDR2 FQDESV (reference sequence). The CDR3 contains 13 residues. V was cut by 8 bases and J by 4 bases, with 12 bases left in between. CDR3 nucleotide sequence: TGTGCCAGCTGCAGGGGAGGGAATCAGCCCCAGCATTTT. This translates into CASCRGGNQPQHF.

The gene calls are TRBV7-2 and TRBJ2-1; D might be TRBD2 (5 bases). V lost 2 bases, J lost 8 bases, and 10 bases lay in between. Germline V gene data show CDR1 as SGHTA and CDR2 as FQGNSA. The CDR3 sequence is 13 residues long. The CDR3: CASSLTRLDEQFF. The CDR3 DNA reads TGTGCCAGCAGCTTAACTAGACTCGATGAGCAGTTCTTC.

The table lists this clonotype with a few counts. The V call is TRBV9, the J call TRBJ2-7; no clear D gene. Per the germline V gene, CDR1 is SGDLS and CDR2 is YYNGEE. The length of the CDR3 is 15 residues. V gave up 3 bases and J gave up 5 bases, with 18 bases separating them. CDR3 loop: CASSGGRTWSDEQYF. CDR3 nucleotides: TGTGCCAGCAGCGGAGGCCGAACGTGGTCAGACGAGCAGTACTTC.

This clonotype was detected only a few times. The chain employs TRBV29-1 and TRBJ2-7; 9 positions agree with TRBD2. The CDR3 is 14 amino acids. V shed 6 bases and J 5 bases; nucleotides not matched to a gene: 11. Germline lookup yields CDR1 SQVTM and CDR2 ANQGSEA. CDR3 residues: CSVTPGLAIDEQYF. DNA of the CDR3: TGCAGCGTAACCCCCGGACTAGCGATCGACGAGCAGTACTTC.

The chain couples TRBV7-9 to TRBJ1-2; TRBD1 might be the D (5 bases). The germline V gene has CDR1 SEHNR and CDR2 FQNEAQ (reference sequence). The CDR3 runs 16 residues. The V and J ends lost 1 base and 3 bases respectively, with 15 bases between them. The CDR3 loop is CASSLVGTPTDYGYTF. The CDR3 region has the DNA TGTGCCAGCAGCTTAGTTGGGACTCCCACAGACTATGGCTACACCTTC. The full variable domain, its missing parts supplied by reference TRBV7-9 and TRBJ1-2, is DTGVSQNPRHKITKRGQNVTFRCDPISEHNRLYWYRQTLGQGPEFLTYFQNEAQLEKSRLLSDRFSAERPKGSFSTLEIQRTEQGDSAMYLCASSLVGTPTDYGYTFGSGTRLTVV.

V usage is TRBV5-1 and J usage is TRBJ2-1; 8 positions match TRBD2. CDR1 and CDR2 (germline): SGHRS, YFSETQ. This CDR3 comprises 15 residues. J lost 1 base, V lost 7 bases, and 7 bases had no gene match. In DNA form, the CDR3 reads TGCGCCAGCGGGGAGCGGGAGCGATCCTACAATGAGCAGTTCTTC. Protein sequence: CASGERERSYNEQFF.

The CDR3 sequence is CASSDGGLTEAFF. The CDR3, as DNA: TGTGCCAGTAGTGACGGCGGCCTCACTGAAGCTTTCTTT. The chain combines TRBV19 with TRBJ1-1, with D unclear. The germline V and J ends were trimmed by 5 bases and 4 bases, with 11 bases remaining between them. CDR3 length equals 13 residues. Germline values: CDR1 LNHDA, CDR2 SQIVND (reference sequence). Supplemented by reference TRBV19 and TRBJ1-1, the full variable domain reads DGGITQSPKYLFRKEGQNVTLSCEQNLNHDAMYWYRQDPGQGLRLIYYSQIVNDFQKGDIAEGYSVSREKKESFPLTVTSAQKNPTAFYLCASSDGGLTEAFFGQGTRLTVV.

This chain uses TRBV5-1 with TRBJ2-6, with a tentative D call TRBD1 (5 bases). V was clipped by 5 bases and J by 1 base, with 19 bases between them. There are 18 residues in the CDR3. Per germline, CDR1 SGHRS and CDR2 YFSETQ. The CDR3, as DNA: TGCGCCAGCAGAAACCGAAAAAGCGACAGATCTGGGGCCAACGTCCTGACTTTC. It specifies CASRNRKSDRSGANVLTF. The entire variable domain, with the rest obtained from reference TRBV5-1 and TRBJ2-6, is as follows: KAGVTQTPRYLIKTRGQQVTLSCSPISGHRSVSWYQQTPGQGLQFLFEYFSETQRNKGNFPGRFSGRQFSNSRSEMNVSTLELGDSALYLCASRNRKSDRSGANVLTFGAGSRLTVL.

The CDR3 nucleotides are TGCAGTTTCGGCAGCTCCTACAATGAGCAGTTCTTC. This encodes CSFGSSYNEQFF. The J gene is TRBJ2-1, the V gene TRBV29-1; D gene uncertain. Per the germline V gene, CDR1 is SQVTM and CDR2 is ANQGSEA. This CDR3 spans 12 amino acids.

In its sample, this clonotype was seen a few times. The rearrangement joins TRBV20-1 to TRBJ2-7, with 10 positions matching TRBD2. Germline V gene data show CDR1 as DFQATT and CDR2 as SNEGSKA (reference sequence). This CDR3 contains 15 residues. The ends lost 6 bases at V and 5 bases at J; junction bases unmatched: 13. CDR3: CSATPATSGYHEQYV. The CDR3 DNA reads TGCAGTGCGACACCTGCGACTAGCGGGTACCACGAGCAGTACGTC.

The J gene is TRBJ2-7, the V gene TRBV28; D is ambiguous. Germline V gene sequence: CDR1 MDHEN, CDR2 SYDVKM. Between the trimmed V and J ends, which lost 6 bases and 5 bases, there was a span of 14 bases. This CDR3 is built from 13 residues. The CDR3 DNA reads TGTGCCAGCAGGCCGGCCTTATGGGACGAGCAGTACTTC. This encodes CASRPALWDEQYF.

V is TRBV19 and J is TRBJ2-5; 7 bases are shared with TRBD1. This CDR3 spans 16 amino acids. The junction had 10 bases not matched to a gene; V was cut back by 4 bases and J by 2 bases. Germline CDR1 LNHDA, CDR2 SQIVND (reference sequence). CDR3 region: CASSTRDRGYQETQYF. The CDR3 DNA reads TGTGCCAGTAGTACCCGGGACAGAGGGTATCAAGAGACCCAGTACTTC.

This sequence joins TRBV12-3 or TRBV12-4 and TRBJ1-5; no firm D call. Trimming removed 4 bases from V and 0 bases from J, with 7 bases in between. CDR3 length equals 14 residues. CDR3 in amino acids: CASSSQASNQPQHF. In nucleotides, the CDR3 is TGTGCCAGCAGTTCCCAGGCTAGCAATCAGCCCCAGCATTTT.